This T cell receptor (beta chain) originates from a study of radiotherapy plus CTLA-4 blockade in lung cancer. Across the study: Of the patients, about 18% showed objective responses and roughly 31% attained disease control.

Worth noting for this clone: Its antigen is as yet unknown.

Study findings and constraints: TCR clones of tumor origin grew in blood after radiotherapy plus ipilimumab.

Measured with immunoSEQ multiplex PCR; TCRdb has only the in-frame clones, and not every one. Of about 51,000 clones listed, 77% are singletons. Germline-derived CDR1 and CDR2 are KGHSH and LQKENI. Trimming pared 9 bases from V and 7 bases from J, leaving 15 bases between. This CDR3 contains 12 residues. The material was peripheral blood, obtained from a patient treated with radiotherapy plus ipilimumab. This clonotype originated in a human donor with non-small cell lung cancer whose response to radiotherapy plus ipilimumab could not be evaluated. The gene calls are TRBV18 and TRBJ1-1, with D perhaps matching TRBD1 (6 bases). This CDR3 is CASTGSQIEAFF. The CDR3 DNA sequence: TGTGCCAGTACAGGGTCCCAAATTGAAGCTTTCTTT.